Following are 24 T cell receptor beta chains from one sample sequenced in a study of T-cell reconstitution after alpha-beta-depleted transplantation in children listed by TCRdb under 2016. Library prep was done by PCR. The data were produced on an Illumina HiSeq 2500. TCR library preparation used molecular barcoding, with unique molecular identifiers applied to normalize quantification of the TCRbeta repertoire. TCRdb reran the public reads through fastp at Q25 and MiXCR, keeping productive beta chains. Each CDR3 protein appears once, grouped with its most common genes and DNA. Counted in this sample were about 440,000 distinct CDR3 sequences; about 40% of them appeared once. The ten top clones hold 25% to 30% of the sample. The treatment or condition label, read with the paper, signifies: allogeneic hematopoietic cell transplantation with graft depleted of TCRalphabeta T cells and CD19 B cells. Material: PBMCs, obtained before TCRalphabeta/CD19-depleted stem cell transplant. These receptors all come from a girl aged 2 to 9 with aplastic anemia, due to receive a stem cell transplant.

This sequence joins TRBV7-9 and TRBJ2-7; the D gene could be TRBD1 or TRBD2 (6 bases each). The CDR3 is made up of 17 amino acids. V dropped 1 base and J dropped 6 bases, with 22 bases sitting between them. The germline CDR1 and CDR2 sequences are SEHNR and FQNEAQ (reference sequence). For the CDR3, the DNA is TGTGCCAGCAGCTTAGTATCGGGCGGTCTAGGGGGGTTCGAGCAGTACTTC. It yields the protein CASSLVSGGLGGFEQYF.

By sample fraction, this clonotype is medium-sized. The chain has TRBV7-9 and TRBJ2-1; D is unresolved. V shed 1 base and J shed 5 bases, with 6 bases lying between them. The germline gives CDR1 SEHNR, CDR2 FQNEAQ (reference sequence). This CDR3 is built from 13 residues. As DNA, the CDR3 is TGTGCCAGCAGCTTAGGGGCGAACAATGAGCAGTTCTTC. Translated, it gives CASSLGANNEQFF.

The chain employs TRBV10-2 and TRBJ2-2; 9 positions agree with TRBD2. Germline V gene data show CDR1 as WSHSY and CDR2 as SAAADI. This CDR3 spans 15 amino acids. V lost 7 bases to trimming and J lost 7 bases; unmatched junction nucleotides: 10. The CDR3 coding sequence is TGCGCCAGCACGGCGGTGGAGCGGGGGGACGGGGAGCTGTTTTTT. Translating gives CASTAVERGDGELFF.

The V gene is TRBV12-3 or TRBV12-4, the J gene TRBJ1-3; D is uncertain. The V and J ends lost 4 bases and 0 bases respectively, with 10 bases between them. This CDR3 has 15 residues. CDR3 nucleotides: TGTGCCAGCAGTTCCCAACTGGTCTCTGGAAACACCATATATTTT. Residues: CASSSQLVSGNTIYF.

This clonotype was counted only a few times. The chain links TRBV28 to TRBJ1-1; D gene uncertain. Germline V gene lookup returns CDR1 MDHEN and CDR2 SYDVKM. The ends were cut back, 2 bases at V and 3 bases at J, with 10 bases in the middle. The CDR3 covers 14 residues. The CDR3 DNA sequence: TGTGCCAGCAGTTTAAGGCCGGTGTACACTGAAGCTTTCTTT. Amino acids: CASSLRPVYTEAFF. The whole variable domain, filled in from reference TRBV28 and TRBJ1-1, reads DVKVTQSSRYLVKRTGEKVFLECVQDMDHENMFWYRQDPGLGLRLIYFSYDVKMKEKGDIPEGYSVSREKKERFSLILESASTNQTSMYLCASSLRPVYTEAFFGQGTRLTVV.

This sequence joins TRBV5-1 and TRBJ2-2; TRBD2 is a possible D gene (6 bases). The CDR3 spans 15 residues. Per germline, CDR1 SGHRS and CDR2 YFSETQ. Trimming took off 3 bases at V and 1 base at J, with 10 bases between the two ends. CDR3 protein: CASSWEDGNTGELFF. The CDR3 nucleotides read TGCGCCAGCAGCTGGGAGGACGGGAACACCGGGGAGCTGTTTTTT.

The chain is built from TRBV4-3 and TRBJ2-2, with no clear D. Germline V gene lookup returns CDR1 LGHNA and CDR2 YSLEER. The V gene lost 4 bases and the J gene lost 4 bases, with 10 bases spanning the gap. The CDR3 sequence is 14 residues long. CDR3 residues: CASSLNMGTGELFF. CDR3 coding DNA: TGCGCCAGCAGCCTTAATATGGGCACCGGGGAGCTGTTTTTT.

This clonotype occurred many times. The CDR3 nucleotides are TGTGCCAGCAGCGTAGACCCCGAGGGCTCCTACAATGAGCAGTTCTTC. Amino acids: CASSVDPEGSYNEQFF. This sequence joins TRBV9 and TRBJ2-1; perhaps TRBD2 as D (5 bases). V dropped 0 bases and J dropped 0 bases, with 10 bases sitting between them. The V gene's germline CDR1 is SGDLS and CDR2 YYNGEE. CDR3 length: 16 amino acids.

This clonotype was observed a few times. This CDR3 is CASSAGRVSLHTGELFF. CDR3 DNA: TGTGCCAGCAGCGCCGGTAGAGTCTCCCTACACACCGGGGAGCTGTTTTTT. The V gene is TRBV7-6, the J gene TRBJ2-2, with D unresolved. V was pared by 5 bases and J by 3 bases, with 19 bases between. Germline CDR1 reads SGHVS; CDR2 reads FNYEAQ. The CDR3 spans 17 residues.

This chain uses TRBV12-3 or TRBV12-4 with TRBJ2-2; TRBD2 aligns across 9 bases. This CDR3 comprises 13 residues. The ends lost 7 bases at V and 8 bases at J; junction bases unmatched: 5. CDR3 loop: CASTQTSGGELFF. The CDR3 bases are TGTGCCAGCACCCAAACTAGCGGGGGGGAGCTGTTTTTT.

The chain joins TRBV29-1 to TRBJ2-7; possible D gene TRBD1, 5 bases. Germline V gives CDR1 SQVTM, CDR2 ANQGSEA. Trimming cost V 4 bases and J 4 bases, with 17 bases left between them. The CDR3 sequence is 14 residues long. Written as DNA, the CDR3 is TGCAGCGTTGCCGGACACCGTCCCCTATACGAGCAGTACTTC. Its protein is CSVAGHRPLYEQYF.

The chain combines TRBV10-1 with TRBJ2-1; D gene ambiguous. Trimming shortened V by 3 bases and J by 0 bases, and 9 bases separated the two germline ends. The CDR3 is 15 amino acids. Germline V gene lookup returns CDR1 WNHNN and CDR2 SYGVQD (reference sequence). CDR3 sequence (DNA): TGCGCCAGCAGTGATAACTCCTACTCCTACAATGAGCAGTTCTTC. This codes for CASSDNSYSYNEQFF.

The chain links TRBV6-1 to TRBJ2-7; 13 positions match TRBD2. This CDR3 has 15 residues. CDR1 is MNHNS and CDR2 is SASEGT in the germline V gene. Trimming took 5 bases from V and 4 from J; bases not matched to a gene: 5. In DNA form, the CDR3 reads TGTGCCAGCAGTCCCTGGACTAGCGGGAGATACGAGCAGTACTTC. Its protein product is CASSPWTSGRYEQYF.

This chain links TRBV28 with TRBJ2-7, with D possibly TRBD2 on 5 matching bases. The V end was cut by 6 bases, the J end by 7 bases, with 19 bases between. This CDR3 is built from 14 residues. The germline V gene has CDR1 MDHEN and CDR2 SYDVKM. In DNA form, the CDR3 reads TGTGCCAGCAGAGAGGAGACTAACCCCTTGGAGCAGTACTTC. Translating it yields CASREETNPLEQYF. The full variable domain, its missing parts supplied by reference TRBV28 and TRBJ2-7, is DVKVTQSSRYLVKRTGEKVFLECVQDMDHENMFWYRQDPGLGLRLIYFSYDVKMKEKGDIPEGYSVSREKKERFSLILESASTNQTSMYLCASREETNPLEQYFGPGTRLTVT.

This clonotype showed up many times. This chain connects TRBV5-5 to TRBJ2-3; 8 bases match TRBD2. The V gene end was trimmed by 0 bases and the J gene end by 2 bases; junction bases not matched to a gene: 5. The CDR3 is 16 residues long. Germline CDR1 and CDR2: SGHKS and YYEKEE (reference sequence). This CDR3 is CASSLATSGPTDTQYF. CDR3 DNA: TGTGCCAGCAGCTTGGCAACTAGCGGCCCCACAGATACGCAGTATTTT.

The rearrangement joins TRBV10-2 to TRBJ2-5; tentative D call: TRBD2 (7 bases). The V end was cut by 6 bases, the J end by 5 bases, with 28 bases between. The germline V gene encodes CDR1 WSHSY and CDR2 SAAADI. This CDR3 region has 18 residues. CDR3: CASRRGISGDGGGETQYF. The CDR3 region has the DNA TGCGCCAGCAGGCGGGGGATTAGCGGAGATGGGGGCGGGGAGACCCAGTACTTC.

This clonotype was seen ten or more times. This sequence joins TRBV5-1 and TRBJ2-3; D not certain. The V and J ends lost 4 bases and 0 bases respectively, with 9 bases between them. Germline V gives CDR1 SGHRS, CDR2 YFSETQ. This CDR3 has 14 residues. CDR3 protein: CASSAHTSTDTQYF. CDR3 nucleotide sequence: TGCGCCAGCAGCGCGCACACTAGCACAGATACGCAGTATTTT.

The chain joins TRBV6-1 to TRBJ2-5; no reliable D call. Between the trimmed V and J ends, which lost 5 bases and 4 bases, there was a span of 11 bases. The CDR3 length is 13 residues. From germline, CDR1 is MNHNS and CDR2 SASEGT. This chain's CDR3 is CASSLIVRETQYF. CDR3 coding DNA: TGTGCCAGCAGTCTTATTGTGAGAGAGACCCAGTACTTC.

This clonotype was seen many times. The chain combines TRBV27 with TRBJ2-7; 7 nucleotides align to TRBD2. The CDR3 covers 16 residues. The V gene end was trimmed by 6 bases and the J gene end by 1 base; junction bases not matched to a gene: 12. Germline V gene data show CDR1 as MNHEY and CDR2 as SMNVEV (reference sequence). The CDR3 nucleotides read TGTGCCAGCAGCCCACGACTAGCTCTTATTTCCTACGAGCAGTACTTC. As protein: CASSPRLALISYEQYF.

CDR3 protein: CAWTVGHTNTEAFF. CDR3 sequence (DNA): TGTGCCTGGACCGTGGGACATACGAACACTGAAGCTTTCTTT. The chain is built from TRBV30 and TRBJ1-1; D possibly corresponds to TRBD1 (6 bases). V gave up 4 bases and J gave up 1 base, with 13 bases separating them. The germline V gene has CDR1 GTSNPN and CDR2 SVGIG (reference sequence). This CDR3 contains 14 residues.

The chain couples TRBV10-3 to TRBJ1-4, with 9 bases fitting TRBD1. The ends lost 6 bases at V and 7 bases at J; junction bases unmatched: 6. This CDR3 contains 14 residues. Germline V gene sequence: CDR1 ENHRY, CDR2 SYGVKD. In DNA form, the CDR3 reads TGTGCCATCAGGGAACAGGGGGCAAGTGAAAAACTGTTTTTT. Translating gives CAIREQGASEKLFF.

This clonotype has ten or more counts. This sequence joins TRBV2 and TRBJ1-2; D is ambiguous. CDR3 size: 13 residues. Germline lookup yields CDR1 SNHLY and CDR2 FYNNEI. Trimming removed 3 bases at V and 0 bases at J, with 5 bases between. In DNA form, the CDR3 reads TGTGCCAGCAGTGACAATGCTAACTATGGCTACACCTTC. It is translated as CASSDNANYGYTF.

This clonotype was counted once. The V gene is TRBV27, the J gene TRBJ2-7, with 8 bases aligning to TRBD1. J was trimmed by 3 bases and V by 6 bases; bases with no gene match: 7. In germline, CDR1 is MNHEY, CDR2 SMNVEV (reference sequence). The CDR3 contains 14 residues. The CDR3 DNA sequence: TGTGCCAGCAGCCCCCGGGGACAGGTCTACGAGCAGTACTTC. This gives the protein CASSPRGQVYEQYF.

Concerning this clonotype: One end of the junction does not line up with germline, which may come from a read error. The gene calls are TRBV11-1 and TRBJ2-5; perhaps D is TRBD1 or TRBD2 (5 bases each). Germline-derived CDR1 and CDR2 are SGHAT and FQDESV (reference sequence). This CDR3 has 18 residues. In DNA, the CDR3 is TGCGCCAGCAGCTTAGGACAATCTCGTGCAGGGAGCCAAGAGACCCAGTACTTC. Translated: CASSLGQSRAGSQETQYF.